This T cell receptor beta chain stems from a study of T-cell memory formation after mild COVID-19. Study overall: The study found TCR clusters largely donor specific. Study results and limitations: Nothing showed for sure that second-wave clones peaking on day 37 were SARS-CoV-2 specific. The study found contracting CD4+ clones mainly in CM and EM and contracting CD8+ clones in EMRA.

This CDR3 has 15 amino acids. Germline-derived CDR1 and CDR2 are MNHEY and SVGAGI. V lost 5 bases and J lost 4, with 18 bases in between. Constant-segment-primed 5'RACE gave TCR alpha and TCR beta cDNA libraries with sample barcodes and UMIs. MiXCR, applied by TCRdb to the 5' RACE reads, yields one record per CDR3 protein. The top ten hold 27% of the sample, which has roughly 86,000 distinct CDR3 sequences, 10% to 15% seen once. This clonotype was detected a few times. The antigen is undetermined. The chain uses TRBV6-5 and TRBJ2-7; D might be TRBD1 (6 bases). The sample comprised PBMCs or a T cell subset sorted from them (not recorded which). This sequence originates from an adult woman who had mild COVID-19 (a few samples of this study predate the infection). Cell type and time point are not known. CDR3 region: CASSLRDMTVYEQYF. In DNA form, the CDR3 reads TGTGCCAGCAGTCTCCGGGACATGACCGTGTACGAGCAGTACTTC.